This entry lists 4 T cell receptor beta chains sequenced from one sample in a study of blood T cell repertoires in COVID-19. Sequencing used immunoSEQ multiplex PCR; TCRdb keeps in-frame clones, though not all of them. The sample contains about 130,000 clones, roughly 86% of which appear only once. The sequenced sample was peripheral blood. The receptors were sampled from a woman between 55 and 75 years old with acute or convalescent COVID-19.

The chain recombines TRBV5-1 with TRBJ2-1; 7 bases are shared with TRBD1. The germline CDR1 and CDR2 sequences are SGHRS and YFSETQ. CDR3 length equals 14 residues. V was clipped by 6 bases and J by 3 bases; unmatched bases: 6. The CDR3 region is CASKRRDSYNEQFF. CDR3 nucleotides: TGCGCCAGCAAGCGCCGGGACAGCTACAATGAGCAGTTCTTC. The full variable domain, rest sourced from reference TRBV5-1 and TRBJ2-1, is KAGVTQTPRYLIKTRGQQVTLSCSPISGHRSVSWYQQTPGQGLQFLFEYFSETQRNKGNFPGRFSGRQFSNSRSEMNVSTLELGDSALYLCASKRRDSYNEQFFGPGTRLTVL.

The genes are TRBV5-1 and TRBJ2-3; perhaps TRBD1 as D (5 bases). V lost 5 bases and J lost 6, with 31 bases in between. The CDR3 runs to 19 residues. CDR1 is SGHRS and CDR2 is YFSETQ in the germline V gene. The DNA of the CDR3 is TGCGCCAGCAGGGGGCAGCTGGCCTCCGGGCCCACCCGGACGGATACGCAGTATTTT. This encodes CASRGQLASGPTRTDTQYF. Based on the CDR3 plus reference TRBV5-1 and TRBJ2-3, the full variable domain is KAGVTQTPRYLIKTRGQQVTLSCSPISGHRSVSWYQQTPGQGLQFLFEYFSETQRNKGNFPGRFSGRQFSNSRSEMNVSTLELGDSALYLCASRGQLASGPTRTDTQYFGPGTRLTVL.

The chain is built from TRBV6-5 and TRBJ1-5; TRBD1 aligns across 12 bases. Germline trimming cut 8 bases from V and 7 bases from J; bases unmatched to any gene: 6. This CDR3 is 14 amino acids long. Per germline, CDR1 MNHEY and CDR2 SVGAGI. The CDR3, as DNA: TGTGCCAGCGGGGGACAGGGGGCAGGACAGCCCCAGCATTTT. This sequence encodes CASGGQGAGQPQHF.

The chain recombines TRBV7-9 with TRBJ2-1, with 10 bases matching TRBD2. Germline trimming cut 6 bases from V and 0 bases from J; bases unmatched to any gene: 5. CDR1 is SEHNR and CDR2 is FQNEAQ in the germline V gene (reference sequence). The length of the CDR3 is 16 residues. For the CDR3, the DNA is TGTGCCAGCAGTTCTAGCGGGAGAGTCTCCTACAATGAGCAGTTCTTC. This codes for CASSSSGRVSYNEQFF.